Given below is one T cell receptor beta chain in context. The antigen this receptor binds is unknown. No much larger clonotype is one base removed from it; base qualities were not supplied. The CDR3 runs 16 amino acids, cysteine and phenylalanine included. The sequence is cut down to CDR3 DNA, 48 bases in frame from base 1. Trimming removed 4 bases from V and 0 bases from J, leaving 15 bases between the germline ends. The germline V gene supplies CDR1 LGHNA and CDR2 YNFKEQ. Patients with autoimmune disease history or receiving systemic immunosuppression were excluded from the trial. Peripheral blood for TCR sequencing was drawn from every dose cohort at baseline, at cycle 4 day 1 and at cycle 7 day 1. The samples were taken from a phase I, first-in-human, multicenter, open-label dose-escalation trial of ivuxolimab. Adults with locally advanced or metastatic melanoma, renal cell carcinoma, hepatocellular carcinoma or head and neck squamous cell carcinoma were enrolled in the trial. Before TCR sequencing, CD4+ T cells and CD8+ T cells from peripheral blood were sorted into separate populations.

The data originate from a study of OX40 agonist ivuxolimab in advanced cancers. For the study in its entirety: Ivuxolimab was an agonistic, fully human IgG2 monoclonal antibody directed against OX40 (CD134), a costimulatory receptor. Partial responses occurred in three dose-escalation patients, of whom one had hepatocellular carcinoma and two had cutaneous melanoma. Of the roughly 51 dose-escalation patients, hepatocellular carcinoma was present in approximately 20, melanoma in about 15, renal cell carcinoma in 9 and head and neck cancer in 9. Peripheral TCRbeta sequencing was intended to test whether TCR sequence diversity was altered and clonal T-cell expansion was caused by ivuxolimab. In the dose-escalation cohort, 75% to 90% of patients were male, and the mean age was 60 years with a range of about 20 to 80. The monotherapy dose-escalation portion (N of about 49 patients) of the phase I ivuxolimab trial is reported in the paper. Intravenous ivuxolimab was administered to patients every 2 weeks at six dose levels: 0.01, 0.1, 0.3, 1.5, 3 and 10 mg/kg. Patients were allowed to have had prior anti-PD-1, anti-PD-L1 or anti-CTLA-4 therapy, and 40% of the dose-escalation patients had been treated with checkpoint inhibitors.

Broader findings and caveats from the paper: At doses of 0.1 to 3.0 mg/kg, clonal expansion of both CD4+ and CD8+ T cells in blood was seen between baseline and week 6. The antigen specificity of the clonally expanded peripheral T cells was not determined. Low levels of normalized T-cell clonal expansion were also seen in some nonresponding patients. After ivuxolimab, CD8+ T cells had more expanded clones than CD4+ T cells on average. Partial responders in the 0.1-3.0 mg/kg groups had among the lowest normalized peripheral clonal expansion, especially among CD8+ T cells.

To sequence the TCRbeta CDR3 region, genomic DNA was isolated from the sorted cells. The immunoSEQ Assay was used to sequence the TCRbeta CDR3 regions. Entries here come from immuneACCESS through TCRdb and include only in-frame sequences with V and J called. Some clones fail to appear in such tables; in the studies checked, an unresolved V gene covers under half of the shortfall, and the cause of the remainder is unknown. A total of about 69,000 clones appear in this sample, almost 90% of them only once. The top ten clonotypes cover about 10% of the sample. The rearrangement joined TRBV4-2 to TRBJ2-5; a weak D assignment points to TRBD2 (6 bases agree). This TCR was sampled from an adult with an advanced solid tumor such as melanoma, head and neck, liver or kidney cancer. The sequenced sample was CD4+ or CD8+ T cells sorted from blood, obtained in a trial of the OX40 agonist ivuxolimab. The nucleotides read TGTGCCAGCAGCCGGGAAAGGGCGGGGAACCAAGAGACCCAGTACTTC. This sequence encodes CASSRERAGNQETQYF.